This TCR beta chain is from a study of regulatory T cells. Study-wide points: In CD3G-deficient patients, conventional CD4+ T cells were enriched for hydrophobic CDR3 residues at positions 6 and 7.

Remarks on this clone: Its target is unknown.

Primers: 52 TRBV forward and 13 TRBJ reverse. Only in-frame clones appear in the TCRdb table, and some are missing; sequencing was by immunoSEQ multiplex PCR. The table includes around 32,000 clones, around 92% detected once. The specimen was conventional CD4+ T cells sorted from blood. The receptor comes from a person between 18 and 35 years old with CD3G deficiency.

CDR3 coding DNA: TGTGCCAGCAGGCGACCGGGACAGGGGGATGGCTACACCTTC. Residues: CASRRPGQGDGYTF. The genes are TRBV6-1 and TRBJ1-2, with 11 positions matching TRBD1. The CDR3 sequence is 14 residues long. The ends lost 6 bases at V and 6 bases at J; junction bases unmatched: 6. CDR1 MNHNS and CDR2 SASEGT come from the germline V gene.